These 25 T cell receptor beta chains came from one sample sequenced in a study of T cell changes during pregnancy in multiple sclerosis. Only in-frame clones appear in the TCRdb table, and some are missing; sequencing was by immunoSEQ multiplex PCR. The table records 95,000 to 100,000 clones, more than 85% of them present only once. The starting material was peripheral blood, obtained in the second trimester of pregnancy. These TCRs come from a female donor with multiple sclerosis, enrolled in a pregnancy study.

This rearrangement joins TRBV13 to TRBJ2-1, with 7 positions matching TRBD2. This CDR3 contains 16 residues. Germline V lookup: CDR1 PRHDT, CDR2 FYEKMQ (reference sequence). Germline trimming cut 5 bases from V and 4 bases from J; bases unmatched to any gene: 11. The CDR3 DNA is TGTGCCAGCAGCCTGCAAGGGGCTAGCGGATACAATGAGCAGTTCTTC. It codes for CASSLQGASGYNEQFF. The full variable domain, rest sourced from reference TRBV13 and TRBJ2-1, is AAGVIQSPRHLIKEKRETATLKCYPIPRHDTVYWYQQGPGQDPQFLISFYEKMQSDKGSIPDRFSAQQFSDYHSELNMSSLELGDSALYFCASSLQGASGYNEQFFGPGTRLTVL.

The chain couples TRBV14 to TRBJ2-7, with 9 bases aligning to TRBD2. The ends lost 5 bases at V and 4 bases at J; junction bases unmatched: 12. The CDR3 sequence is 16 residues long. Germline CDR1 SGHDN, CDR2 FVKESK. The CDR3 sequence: CASSNYPGLASYEQYF. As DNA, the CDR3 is TGTGCCAGCAGCAACTATCCGGGACTAGCATCTTACGAGCAGTACTTC.

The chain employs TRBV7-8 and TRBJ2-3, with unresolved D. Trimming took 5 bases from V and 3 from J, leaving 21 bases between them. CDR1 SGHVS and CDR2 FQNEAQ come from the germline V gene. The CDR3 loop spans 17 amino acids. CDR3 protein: CASSHRSPRVETDTQYF. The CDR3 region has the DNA TGTGCCAGCAGCCACCGCTCTCCCCGGGTCGAAACAGATACGCAGTATTTT. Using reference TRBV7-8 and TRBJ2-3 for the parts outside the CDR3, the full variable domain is GAGVSQSPRYKVAKRGQDVALRCDPISGHVSLFWYQQALGQGPEFLTYFQNEAQLDKSGLPSDRFFAERPEGSVSTLKIQRTQQEDSAVYLCASSHRSPRVETDTQYFGPGTRLTVL.

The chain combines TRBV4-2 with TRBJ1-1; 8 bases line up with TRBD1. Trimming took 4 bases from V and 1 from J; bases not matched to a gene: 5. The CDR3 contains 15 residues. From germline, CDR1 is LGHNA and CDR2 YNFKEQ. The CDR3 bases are TGTGCCAGCAGCCCAGATGGGACAGGGAACACTGAAGCTTTCTTT. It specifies CASSPDGTGNTEAFF.

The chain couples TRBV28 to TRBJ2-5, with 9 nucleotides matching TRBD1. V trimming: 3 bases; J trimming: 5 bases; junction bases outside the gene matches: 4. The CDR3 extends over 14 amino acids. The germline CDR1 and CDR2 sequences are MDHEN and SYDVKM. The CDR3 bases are TGTGCCAGCAGTTTGGGACAGGGAAGGGAGACCCAGTACTTC. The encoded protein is CASSLGQGRETQYF.

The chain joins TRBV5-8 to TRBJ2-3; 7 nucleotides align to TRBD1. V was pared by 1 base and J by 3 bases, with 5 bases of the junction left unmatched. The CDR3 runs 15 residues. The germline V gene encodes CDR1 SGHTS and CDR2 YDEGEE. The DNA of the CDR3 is TGTGCCAGCAGCTTGCAGGGACAGTGGACAGATACGCAGTATTTT. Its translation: CASSLQGQWTDTQYF.

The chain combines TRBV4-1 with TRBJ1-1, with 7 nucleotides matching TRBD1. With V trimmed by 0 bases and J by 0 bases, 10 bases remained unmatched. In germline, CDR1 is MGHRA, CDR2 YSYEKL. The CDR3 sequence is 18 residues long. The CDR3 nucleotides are TGCGCCAGCAGCCAAGATATAACAGGGGAGCCCATGAACACTGAAGCTTTCTTT. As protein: CASSQDITGEPMNTEAFF.

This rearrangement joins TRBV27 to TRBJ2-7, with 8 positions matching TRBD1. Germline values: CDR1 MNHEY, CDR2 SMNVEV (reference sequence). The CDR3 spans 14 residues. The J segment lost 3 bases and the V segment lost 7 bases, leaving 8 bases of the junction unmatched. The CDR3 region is CASTRAGGVYEQYF. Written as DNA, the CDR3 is TGTGCCAGCACCAGGGCAGGGGGCGTCTACGAGCAGTACTTC.

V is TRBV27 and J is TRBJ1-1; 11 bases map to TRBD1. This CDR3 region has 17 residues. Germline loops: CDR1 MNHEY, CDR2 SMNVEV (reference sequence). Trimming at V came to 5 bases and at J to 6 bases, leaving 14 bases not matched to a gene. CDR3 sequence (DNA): TGTGCCAGCAGTCCGACCGGGACAGGGGGATACTTCGCTGAAGCTTTCTTT. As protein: CASSPTGTGGYFAEAFF.

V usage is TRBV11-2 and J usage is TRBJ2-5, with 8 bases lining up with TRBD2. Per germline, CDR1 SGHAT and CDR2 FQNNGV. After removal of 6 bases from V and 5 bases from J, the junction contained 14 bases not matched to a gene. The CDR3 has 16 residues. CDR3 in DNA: TGTGCCAGCAGACTTTCGGGACTAGGACGACCGGAGACCCAGTACTTC. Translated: CASRLSGLGRPETQYF.

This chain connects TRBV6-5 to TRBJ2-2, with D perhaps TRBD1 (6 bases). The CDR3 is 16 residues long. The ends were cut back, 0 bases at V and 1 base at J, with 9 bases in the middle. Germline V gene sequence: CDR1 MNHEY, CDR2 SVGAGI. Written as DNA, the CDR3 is TGTGCCAGCAGTTACTCGGGGGCCAGGAACACCGGGGAGCTGTTTTTT. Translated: CASSYSGARNTGELFF.

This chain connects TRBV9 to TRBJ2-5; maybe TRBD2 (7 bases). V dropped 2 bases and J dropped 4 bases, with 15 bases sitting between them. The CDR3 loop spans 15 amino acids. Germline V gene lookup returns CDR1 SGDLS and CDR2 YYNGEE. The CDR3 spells CASSVSGLGGETQYF. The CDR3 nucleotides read TGTGCCAGCAGCGTCTCCGGACTAGGGGGAGAGACCCAGTACTTC.

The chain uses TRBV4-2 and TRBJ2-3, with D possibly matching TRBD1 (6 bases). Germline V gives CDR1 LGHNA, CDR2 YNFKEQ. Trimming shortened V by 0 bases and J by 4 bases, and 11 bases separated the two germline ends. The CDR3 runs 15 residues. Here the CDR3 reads CASSQEAGAADTQYF. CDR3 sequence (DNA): TGTGCCAGCAGCCAAGAGGCAGGGGCAGCAGATACGCAGTATTTT.

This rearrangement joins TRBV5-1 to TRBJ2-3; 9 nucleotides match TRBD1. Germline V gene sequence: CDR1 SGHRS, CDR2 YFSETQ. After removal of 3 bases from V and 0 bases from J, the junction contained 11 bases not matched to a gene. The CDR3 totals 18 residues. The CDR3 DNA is TGCGCCAGCAGCTACTGGGGACAGGGAGAATCTAGCACAGATACGCAGTATTTT. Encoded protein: CASSYWGQGESSTDTQYF.

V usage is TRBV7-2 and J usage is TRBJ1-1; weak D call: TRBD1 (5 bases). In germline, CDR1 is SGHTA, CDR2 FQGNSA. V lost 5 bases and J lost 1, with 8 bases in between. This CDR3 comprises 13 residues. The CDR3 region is CASSITGNTEAFF. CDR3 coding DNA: TGTGCCAGCAGCATCACAGGGAACACTGAAGCTTTCTTT.

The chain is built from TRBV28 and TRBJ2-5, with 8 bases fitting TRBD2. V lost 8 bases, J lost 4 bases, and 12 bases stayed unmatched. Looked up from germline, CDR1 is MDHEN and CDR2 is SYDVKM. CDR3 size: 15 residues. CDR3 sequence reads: CASSGREGQLETQYF. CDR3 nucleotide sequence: TGTGCCAGCTCTGGTCGGGAGGGCCAGTTAGAGACCCAGTACTTC.

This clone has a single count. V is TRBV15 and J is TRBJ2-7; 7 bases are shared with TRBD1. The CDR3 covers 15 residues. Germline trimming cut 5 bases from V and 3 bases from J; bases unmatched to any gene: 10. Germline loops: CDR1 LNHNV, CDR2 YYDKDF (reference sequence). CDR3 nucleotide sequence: TGTGCCACCAGCGAACCGGGACAGAAGGGCTACGAGCAGTACTTC. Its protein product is CATSEPGQKGYEQYF.

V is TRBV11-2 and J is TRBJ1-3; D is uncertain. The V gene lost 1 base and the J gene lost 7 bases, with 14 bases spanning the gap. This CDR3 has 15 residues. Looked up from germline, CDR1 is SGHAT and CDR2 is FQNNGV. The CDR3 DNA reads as TGTGCCAGCAGCTTAGGGGTCGCCGGGGAGAACACCATATATTTT. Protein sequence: CASSLGVAGENTIYF.

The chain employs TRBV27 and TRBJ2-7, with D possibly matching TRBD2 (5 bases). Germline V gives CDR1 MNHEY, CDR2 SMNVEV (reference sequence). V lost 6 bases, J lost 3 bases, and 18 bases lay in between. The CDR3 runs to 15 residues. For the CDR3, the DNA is TGTGCCAGCAGCATATATTGGGGAGTTGGCTACGAGCAGTACTTC. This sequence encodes CASSIYWGVGYEQYF.

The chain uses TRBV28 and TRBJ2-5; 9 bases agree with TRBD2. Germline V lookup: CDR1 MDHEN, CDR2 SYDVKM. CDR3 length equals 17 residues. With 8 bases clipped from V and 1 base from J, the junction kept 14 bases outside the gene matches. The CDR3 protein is CASCYPGLAGSQETQYF. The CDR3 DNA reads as TGTGCCAGCTGTTACCCGGGGCTAGCGGGGTCCCAAGAGACCCAGTACTTC.

This CDR3 is CATSRGGLATEAFF. The CDR3 bases are TGTGCCACCAGCAGAGGGGGGCTTGCTACTGAAGCTTTCTTT. V usage is TRBV15 and J usage is TRBJ1-1; D possibly corresponds to TRBD1 (6 bases). Germline V gene sequence: CDR1 LNHNV, CDR2 YYDKDF (reference sequence). CDR3 length: 14 residues. Trimming removed 1 base at V and 5 bases at J, with 11 bases between.

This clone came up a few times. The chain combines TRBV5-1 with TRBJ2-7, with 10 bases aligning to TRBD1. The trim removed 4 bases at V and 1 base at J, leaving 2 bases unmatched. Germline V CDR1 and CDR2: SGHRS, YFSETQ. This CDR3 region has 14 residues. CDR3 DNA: TGCGCCAGCAGCCGGACAGGGGGATCCTACGAGCAGTACTTC. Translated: CASSRTGGSYEQYF.

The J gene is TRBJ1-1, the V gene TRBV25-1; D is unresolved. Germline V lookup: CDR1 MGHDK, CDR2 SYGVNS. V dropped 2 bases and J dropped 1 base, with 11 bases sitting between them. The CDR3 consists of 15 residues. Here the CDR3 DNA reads TGTGCCAGCAGTGAAAGGTGGCAGGAGAACACTGAAGCTTTCTTT. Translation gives CASSERWQENTEAFF.

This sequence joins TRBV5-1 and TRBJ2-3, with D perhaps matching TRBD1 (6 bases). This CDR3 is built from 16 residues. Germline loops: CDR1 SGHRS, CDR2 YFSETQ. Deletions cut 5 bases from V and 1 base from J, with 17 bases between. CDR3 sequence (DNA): TGCGCCAGCAGAGGGGGTTCCAATTCGGGCACAGATACGCAGTATTTT. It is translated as CASRGGSNSGTDTQYF.

The DNA of the CDR3 is TGTGCCAGCTCAGGGGGCAAGGCTTCTGGAAACACCATATATTTT. Translated, it gives CASSGGKASGNTIYF. V is TRBV7-3 and J is TRBJ1-3; 8 bases match TRBD1. From germline, CDR1 is SGHTA and CDR2 FQGTGA. The V segment lost 8 bases and the J segment 1 base; nucleotides outside the gene matches: 7. The CDR3 runs to 15 residues.